This T cell receptor beta chain was captured in a study of early T cells in non-severe SARS-CoV-2 infection. Study summary: From unsorted whole blood, bulk RNA was sequenced, and the chains remained unpaired. Study-level points and caveats: VDJdb matching favored anti-spike CD8 responses, missing private and CD4 specificities.

The sample holds a few counts of this clonotype. Its antigen remains unknown. The protocol attached unique molecular identifiers to individual cDNA molecules. Each CDR3 protein is one row after TCRdb ran MiXCR on the 5' RACE reads. The sample holds 30,000 or so distinct CDR3 sequences; about 5.2% are singletons and the top ten take around 3.4%. The V end was cut by 0 bases, the J end by 0 bases, with 8 bases between. CDR1 and CDR2 from the germline V gene are WSHSY and SAAADI. The CDR3 sequence is 16 residues long. The sequencing sample was made of whole blood. The receptor's source is an adult who was a healthcare worker with PCR-confirmed SARS-CoV-2 infection or an uninfected control (not recorded which). V is TRBV10-2 and J is TRBJ2-2, with a tentative D call TRBD1 (5 bases). The CDR3 coding sequence is TGCGCCAGCAGTGAGTCGACCAGGGCGAACACCGGGGAGCTGTTTTTT. Encoded protein: CASSESTRANTGELFF.